This TCR beta chain was recorded in a study of shared clonotypes between healthy human individuals. Terminally differentiated effector memory CD45RA+ cells were left out of the naive CD8 fraction, which was CD45RO-negative and positively selected for CCR7. V was trimmed by 5 bases and J by 4 bases, leaving 7 bases between them. Per germline, CDR1 LNHDA and CDR2 SQIVND (reference sequence). The CDR3 has 12 amino acids. A single count supports this clone. The method was immunoSEQ multiplex PCR; TCRdb's version includes in-frame clones alone and lacks a portion of them. The top ten hold around 1.7% of the sample, which has around 1.9 million clones, just under 95% seen once.

The sample consisted of naive CD8+ T cells from PBMCs. The sequence was collected from a man aged 18-30 years in good health. Some clones in this sample may be carry-over from other donors' samples. The chain combines TRBV19 with TRBJ2-3; D is undetermined. This CDR3 is CASSEPADTQYF. The CDR3 DNA reads TGTGCCAGTAGTGAGCCCGCAGATACGCAGTATTTT. Together with reference TRBV19 and TRBJ2-3, the CDR3 gives the full variable domain: DGGITQSPKYLFRKEGQNVTLSCEQNLNHDAMYWYRQDPGQGLRLIYYSQIVNDFQKGDIAEGYSVSREKKESFPLTVTSAQKNPTAFYLCASSEPADTQYFGPGTRLTVL.